The present T cell receptor (beta chain) was sequenced within a study of cytomegalovirus exposure and HLA in healthy donors. Profiled with immunoSEQ multiplex PCR; TCRdb holds only in-frame clones, not every one. The sample lists roughly 90,000 clones, less than 85% occurring once. The CDR3 runs 16 residues. The J segment lost 0 bases and the V segment lost 6 bases, leaving 8 bases of the junction unmatched. The germline V gene has CDR1 SEHNR and CDR2 FQNEAQ (reference sequence). Note on this clone: Its antigen is currently unknown.

Study outcomes and limitations: The TCR clusters that emerged in the first cohort tended, a later analysis found, to co-occur in the 120 or so validation repertoires. TCR sequences were mostly rare, though some public TCRs occurred in many donors. Researchers catalogued 164 TCR beta chains as cytomegalovirus-associated. In vitro, three CMV-associated chains proved specific for CMV antigens.

The sequence came from a young man in good health and CMV-seropositive. This chain joins TRBV7-9 and TRBJ2-3, with 8 bases that match TRBD2. Sequenced sample: PBMCs. This CDR3 is CASRPAGEGSTDTQYF. The DNA of the CDR3 is TGTGCCAGCAGGCCAGCGGGAGAAGGGAGCACAGATACGCAGTATTTT.